Each of the 20 T cell receptor beta chains below was sequenced from the same sample in a study of blood T cell repertoires in COVID-19. Measured with immunoSEQ multiplex PCR; TCRdb has only the in-frame clones, and not every one. This table holds about 230,000 clones, 83% found once. Sequenced input: peripheral blood. The source is a woman in her forties or fifties with acute or convalescent COVID-19.

The chain recombines TRBV28 with TRBJ2-7; 8 nucleotides match TRBD2. Looked up from germline, CDR1 is MDHEN and CDR2 is SYDVKM. The CDR3 is 16 amino acids. V shed 6 bases and J 1 base; nucleotides not matched to a gene: 11. CDR3 bases: TGTGCCAGCAGAAAACCGGGACTAGGAGGGTCCTACGAGCAGTACTTC. This encodes CASRKPGLGGSYEQYF. Together with reference TRBV28 and TRBJ2-7, the CDR3 gives the full variable domain: DVKVTQSSRYLVKRTGEKVFLECVQDMDHENMFWYRQDPGLGLRLIYFSYDVKMKEKGDIPEGYSVSREKKERFSLILESASTNQTSMYLCASRKPGLGGSYEQYFGPGTRLTVT.

The chain links TRBV5-4 to TRBJ2-2; no reliable D call. This CDR3 spans 14 amino acids. CDR1 SGHNT and CDR2 YYREEE come from the germline V gene (reference sequence). Trimming left V 0 bases short and J 4 bases short, with 7 bases between. The CDR3, as DNA: TGTGCCAGCAGCTTGGATGCAGGCACCGGGGAGCTGTTTTTT. Protein sequence: CASSLDAGTGELFF.

The chain couples TRBV27 to TRBJ2-1; 7 bases fit TRBD2. Trimming at V came to 5 bases and at J to 8 bases, leaving 9 bases not matched to a gene. Germline lookup yields CDR1 MNHEY and CDR2 SMNVEV (reference sequence). CDR3 length equals 14 residues. CDR3 loop: CASSQRRTRDEQFF. CDR3 nucleotides: TGTGCCAGCAGTCAGCGCAGGACTAGAGATGAGCAGTTCTTC.

This chain joins TRBV10-3 and TRBJ2-5; D unclear. CDR1 and CDR2 from the germline V gene are ENHRY and SYGVKD. Trimming removed 0 bases at V and 5 bases at J, with 4 bases between. CDR3 length: 12 amino acids. CDR3: CAISESSETQYF. The CDR3, as DNA: TGTGCCATCAGTGAGTCGTCGGAGACCCAGTACTTC.

V is TRBV2 and J is TRBJ2-7; possibly TRBD1 for D (6 bases). The V gene's germline CDR1 is SNHLY and CDR2 FYNNEI. The CDR3 sequence is 11 residues long. The V and J ends lost 4 bases and 6 bases respectively, with 7 bases between them. The CDR3 DNA reads TGTGCCAGCAGTGGACAGGTCGAGCAGTACTTC. Protein product: CASSGQVEQYF.

This clone was seen once. This sequence joins TRBV6-1 and TRBJ1-6; the D is unclear. V lost 3 bases and J lost 9, with 9 bases in between. The CDR3 spans 13 residues. Looked up from germline, CDR1 is MNHNS and CDR2 is SASEGT. The CDR3 here is CASSDRGRSPLHF. The CDR3 DNA reads TGTGCCAGCAGTGACCGAGGGCGTTCACCCCTCCACTTT.

The chain carries TRBV28 and TRBJ2-7; 7 bases line up with TRBD1. The CDR3 spans 15 residues. V gave up 2 bases and J gave up 2 bases; unmatched junction bases: 6. Germline values: CDR1 MDHEN, CDR2 SYDVKM. CDR3 coding DNA: TGTGCCAGCAGTTTACCCGGGACAGCCACCTACGAGCAGTACTTC. Encoded protein: CASSLPGTATYEQYF.

The gene calls are TRBV18 and TRBJ2-1; 10 nucleotides agree with TRBD2. Germline CDR1 reads KGHSH; CDR2 reads LQKENI. The CDR3 extends over 17 amino acids. With V trimmed by 2 bases and J by 7 bases, 11 bases remained unmatched. CDR3 nucleotide sequence: TGTGCCAGCTCACCAAGATCCGGGACTAGCGTCCGAAATGAGCAGTTCTTC. Residues: CASSPRSGTSVRNEQFF.

J is TRBJ2-2 and V is TRBV6-5, with 9 bases fitting TRBD1. Trimming removed 0 bases from V and 3 bases from J; junction bases left unmatched: 2. The CDR3 spans 16 residues. Germline V gene data show CDR1 as MNHEY and CDR2 as SVGAGI. Here the CDR3 DNA reads TGTGCCAGCAGTTACTCGGGACAGGGATACACCGGGGAGCTGTTTTTT. Translation: CASSYSGQGYTGELFF.

The chain couples TRBV3-1 (or the pseudogene TRBV3-2) to TRBJ1-4, with 9 bases matching TRBD1. V shed 3 bases and J 5 bases; nucleotides not matched to a gene: 4. The CDR3 is made up of 15 amino acids. Germline loops: CDR1 LGHDT, CDR2 YNNKEL (reference sequence). The CDR3 nucleotides read TGTGCCAGCAGCCATGTACAGGGGGCAAATGAAAAACTGTTTTTT. Protein sequence: CASSHVQGANEKLFF.

This clone came up once. This chain links TRBV6-2 or TRBV6-3 with TRBJ2-7; a possible D gene is TRBD1 (5 bases). V lost 3 bases, J lost 0 bases, and 6 bases lay in between. Looked up from germline, CDR1 is MNHEY and CDR2 is SVGEGT. The CDR3 runs 13 residues. The CDR3 nucleotides read TGTGCCAGCAGTTATGACAGCTCCTACGAGCAGTACTTC. Translation gives CASSYDSSYEQYF.

The gene calls are TRBV4-1 and TRBJ2-7; perhaps TRBD1 as D (5 bases). The length of the CDR3 is 17 residues. With 1 base removed from V and 3 bases from J, the gap between germline ends came to 19 bases. Germline-derived CDR1 and CDR2 are MGHRA and YSYEKL. The CDR3 spells CASSQGQETVVNYEQYF. The CDR3 DNA is TGCGCCAGCAGCCAAGGTCAGGAGACAGTAGTAAACTACGAGCAGTACTTC.

The chain employs TRBV19 and TRBJ2-2, with 10 positions matching TRBD2. Per germline, CDR1 LNHDA and CDR2 SQIVND (reference sequence). V lost 7 bases to trimming and J lost 7 bases; unmatched junction nucleotides: 9. This CDR3 region has 15 residues. CDR3 DNA: TGTGCCAGTACCAGCGGGAGGGCCGTCAGCGGGGAGCTGTTTTTT. Translated, it gives CASTSGRAVSGELFF.

J is TRBJ2-2 and V is TRBV7-2; 11 bases are a match to TRBD2. The V gene end was trimmed by 8 bases and the J gene end by 6 bases; junction bases not matched to a gene: 5. Germline V gene lookup returns CDR1 SGHTA and CDR2 FQGNSA. This CDR3 spans 14 amino acids. The CDR3 DNA is TGTGCCAGCGGGGTACTAGCGGGAGCCGGGGAGCTGTTTTTT. It yields the protein CASGVLAGAGELFF. The full variable domain, its missing parts supplied by reference TRBV7-2 and TRBJ2-2, is GAGVSQSPSNKVTEKGKDVELRCDPISGHTALYWYRQSLGQGLEFLIYFQGNSAPDKSGLPSDRFSAERTGGSVSTLTIQRTQQEDSAVYLCASGVLAGAGELFFGEGSRLTVL.

V usage is TRBV27 and J usage is TRBJ2-7, with 7 bases identical to TRBD1. The CDR3 has 15 amino acids. Germline V CDR1 and CDR2: MNHEY, SMNVEV (reference sequence). Unmatched junction bases numbered 12, after V lost 6 bases and J lost 4 bases. Written as DNA, the CDR3 is TGTGCCAGCAGAAATGACCGGGACAGTTTTTACGAGCAGTACTTC. Its protein product is CASRNDRDSFYEQYF.

The rearrangement links TRBV11-3 to TRBJ1-4; D is unresolved. Deletions cut 5 bases from V and 8 bases from J, with 18 bases between. Germline CDR1 is SGHNT and CDR2 is YENEEA. The CDR3 has 15 amino acids. The CDR3 sequence: CASSPWEGTREKLFF. The CDR3 bases are TGTGCCAGCAGCCCTTGGGAGGGAACGAGGGAAAAACTGTTTTTT.

The chain is built from TRBV30 and TRBJ1-2; D gene unclear. V was shortened by 5 bases and J by 3 bases, with 7 bases between the two germline ends. Germline V lookup: CDR1 GTSNPN, CDR2 SVGIG (reference sequence). The CDR3 covers 11 residues. The CDR3 sequence: CAWALYYGYTF. In DNA, the CDR3 is TGTGCCTGGGCGCTGTACTATGGCTACACCTTC.

The chain uses TRBV6-2 or TRBV6-3 and TRBJ2-3; 9 positions agree with TRBD2. Per germline, CDR1 MNHEY and CDR2 SVGEGT. There are 17 residues in the CDR3. V was pared by 6 bases and J by 4 bases, with 14 bases of the junction left unmatched. The CDR3 nucleotides are TGTGCCAGCAGCACACACCGGGGCGGGGGGGTTCCAGATACGCAGTATTTT. As protein: CASSTHRGGGVPDTQYF.

The chain links TRBV19 to TRBJ1-1; tentatively, D is TRBD1 (5 bases). The germline V gene encodes CDR1 LNHDA and CDR2 SQIVND (reference sequence). This CDR3 has 13 amino acids. V was shortened by 7 bases and J by 9 bases, with 18 bases between the two germline ends. CDR3 nucleotides: TGTGCCAGTACGGTATTGGGGGGATCACAAGCTTTCTTT. This codes for CASTVLGGSQAFF.

This clone appeared once. The chain combines TRBV5-4 with TRBJ2-3; the match to TRBD2 covers 8 bases. From germline, CDR1 is SGHNT and CDR2 YYREEE (reference sequence). CDR3 length: 12 residues. Germline trimming cut 4 bases from V and 13 bases from J; bases unmatched to any gene: 8. The CDR3 DNA reads as TGTGCCAGCAGCGTGGAAGCGGGGGTAGAGTATTTT. Amino acid sequence: CASSVEAGVEYF.